These T cell receptor beta chains were read from a single sample in a study of T-cell memory formation after mild COVID-19. TCRdb processed the 5' RACE reads anew with MiXCR; each CDR3 protein has one entry. This table has 250,000 to 300,000 distinct CDR3 sequences, roughly 16% appearing once. The source material was PBMCs or a T cell subset sorted from them (not recorded which). These receptors all come from a young man who had mild COVID-19 (a few samples of this study predate the infection). Cell type and time point are not known. Both conserved end residues are part of each CDR3. A D gene is named only where the DNA matches it firmly. Rows give clone size only sometimes, using once, few, many, or a class for an expanded clone.

>NA|few|14|TRBJ2-7|TRBV7-2
CASSLWLEGYEQYF
TGTGCCAGCAGCCTCTGGCTGGAGGGCTACGAGCAGTACTTC
>NA|few|13|TRBJ1-2|TRBV20-1
CSANRDLNYGYTF
TGCAGTGCAAACAGGGATCTTAACTATGGCTACACCTTC
>TRBD1|NA|16|TRBJ1-5|TRBV7-9
CASSHTGQGMNQPQHF
TGTGCCAGCAGCCACACCGGACAGGGGATGAATCAGCCCCAGCATTTT
>NA|NA|13|TRBJ2-3|TRBV20-1
CSAGDGSTDTQYF
TGCAGTGCTGGGGACGGGAGCACAGATACGCAGTATTTT
>NA|many|15|TRBJ2-4|TRBV5-1
CASSWDGGQGNIQYF
TGCGCCAGCAGCTGGGACGGGGGCCAGGGCAACATTCAGTACTTC
>TRBD2|NA|15|TRBJ2-7|TRBV6-5
CASSHPGGGTYEQYF
TGTGCCAGCAGCCATCCCGGGGGGGGAACCTACGAGCAGTACTTC
>NA|NA|13|TRBJ1-2|TRBV27
CASSFRGYYGYTF
TGTGCCAGCAGTTTCAGGGGCTACTATGGCTACACCTTC
>NA|NA|16|TRBJ2-3|TRBV18
CASSSASLTLTDTQYF
TGTGCCAGCTCATCGGCAAGTCTCACCCTCACAGATACGCAGTATTTT
>NA|few|14|TRBJ2-5|TRBV5-6
CASSLAHVSETQYF
TGTGCCAGCAGCTTGGCTCACGTATCCGAGACCCAGTACTTC
>TRBD2|many|19|TRBJ2-3|TRBV20-1
CSARPGLAGVSTSTDTQYF
TGCAGTGCTAGACCGGGACTAGCGGGGGTATCTACTAGCACAGATACGCAGTATTTT
>NA|few|13|TRBJ2-7|TRBV20-1
CSASVTNSYEQYF
TGCAGTGCTAGTGTCACGAACTCCTACGAGCAGTACTTC
>TRBD1|few|13|TRBJ1-2|TRBV7-3
CASSLRAGGGYTF
TGTGCCAGCAGCTTACGAGCAGGGGGTGGCTACACCTTC
>NA|NA|15|TRBJ2-5|TRBV14
CASSSRQDRLETQYF
TGTGCCAGCAGTTCACGGCAGGACCGTCTAGAGACCCAGTACTTC
>NA|few|14|TRBJ2-5|TRBV7-9
CASSWGTGQETQYF
TGTGCCAGCAGCTGGGGGACTGGCCAAGAGACCCAGTACTTC